This is a list of T cell receptor beta chains from one sample in a study of circulating tumor DNA in untreated peripheral T-cell lymphoma. Sequencing was performed with immunoSEQ multiplex PCR; in TCRdb, only in-frame clones are kept and a portion is missing. In the table there are over a hundred clones, over 75% of which are singletons. The specimen was cell-free DNA from blood serum. Every receptor here comes from a human donor with peripheral T-cell lymphoma. CDR3s include the opening cysteine and the closing phenylalanine or tryptophan. The order of the fields is clone size, D gene, V gene, J gene, CDR3 protein, CDR3 DNA. A D gene is named only where the DNA matches it firmly. Expanded clones get a size class; other rows say once, few or many, or leave the size out.

clone size: few; D gene: -; V gene: TRBV2; J gene: TRBJ2-7; CDR3 protein: CASSVDVAPSYEQYF; CDR3 DNA: TGTGCCAGCAGTGTAGACGTAGCGCCCTCCTACGAGCAGTACTTC
clone size: -; D gene: TRBD1; V gene: TRBV13; J gene: TRBJ1-2; CDR3 protein: CASSGQALDGYTF; CDR3 DNA: TGTGCCAGCAGCGGACAGGCCCTCGATGGCTACACCTTC
clone size: -; D gene: TRBD2; V gene: TRBV30; J gene: TRBJ2-3; CDR3 protein: CAWSGWTSGRGGSTDTQYF; CDR3 DNA: TGTGCCTGGAGTGGCTGGACTAGCGGGAGAGGGGGAAGCACAGATACGCAGTATTTT
clone size: -; D gene: TRBD1; V gene: TRBV2; J gene: TRBJ1-1; CDR3 protein: CASSETGIMNTEAFF; CDR3 DNA: TGTGCCAGCAGTGAGACAGGGATCATGAACACTGAAGCTTTCTTT
clone size: -; D gene: -; V gene: TRBV2; J gene: TRBJ2-3; CDR3 protein: CASLDAESTDTQYF; CDR3 DNA: TGTGCCAGCCTGGACGCGGAATCGACAGATACGCAGTATTTT
clone size: -; D gene: -; V gene: TRBV5-1; J gene: TRBJ1-1; CDR3 protein: CASSLASDTLMNTEAFF; CDR3 DNA: TGCGCCAGCAGCTTGGCCTCGGACACCTTAATGAACACTGAAGCTTTCTTT
clone size: -; D gene: -; V gene: TRBV29-1; J gene: TRBJ1-1; CDR3 protein: CSTGEDTEAFF; CDR3 DNA: TGCAGCACCGGGGAGGACACTGAAGCTTTCTTT
clone size: -; D gene: -; V gene: TRBV9; J gene: TRBJ2-3; CDR3 protein: CASSVGTTDTQYF; CDR3 DNA: TGTGCCAGCAGCGTAGGTACCACAGATACGCAGTATTTT
clone size: once; D gene: -; V gene: TRBV2; J gene: TRBJ2-3; CDR3 protein: CASRRADTDTQYF; CDR3 DNA: TGTGCCAGCAGGAGGGCAGACACAGATACGCAGTATTTT
clone size: -; D gene: TRBD2; V gene: TRBV2; J gene: TRBJ2-1; CDR3 protein: CASRKGSGGSYNEQFF; CDR3 DNA: TGTGCCAGCAGAAAGGGGAGCGGGGGATCCTACAATGAGCAGTTCTTC
clone size: -; D gene: -; V gene: TRBV2; J gene: TRBJ2-3; CDR3 protein: CASSESGLPDTQYF; CDR3 DNA: TGTGCCAGCAGTGAATCAGGACTCCCGGATACGCAGTATTTT